What follows is one T cell receptor (beta chain) and its context. The data stem from a study of blood T cell repertoires in COVID-19. The V end was cut by 6 bases, the J end by 1 base, with 7 bases between. Germline V gene sequence: CDR1 MNHEY, CDR2 SVGAGI. The CDR3 has 12 residues. The protocol was immunoSEQ multiplex PCR, while the TCRdb copy is restricted to in-frame clones and leaves out a portion. Of some 400,000 clones listed, more than 65% are singletons. This rearrangement joins TRBV6-5 to TRBJ2-7; D uncertain. Sequenced: peripheral blood. This receptor was taken from a human donor with acute or convalescent COVID-19. The donor label of this sample is uncertain. The CDR3 spells CASRVYSYEQYF. The CDR3 nucleotides are TGTGCCAGCAGGGTCTATTCCTACGAGCAGTACTTC.